These 22 T cell receptor beta chains came from one sample sequenced in a study of control samples from healthy donors and cancer patients. Sequencing used immunoSEQ multiplex PCR; TCRdb keeps in-frame clones, though not all of them. The repertoire consists of 150,000 to 200,000 clones, with more than 90% occurring once and the leading ten covering over 1.1%. Sequencing was carried out using blood. These receptors all stem from a man aged 30-40 years in good health.

This clone was recorded only once. The chain couples TRBV6-6 to TRBJ2-7; 8 bases match TRBD1. V lost 9 bases, J lost 4 bases, and 11 bases stayed unmatched. CDR3 length: 14 amino acids. CDR1 and CDR2 from the germline V gene are MNHNY and SVGAGI (reference sequence). This CDR3 is CASLRGQGWYEQYF. The CDR3 DNA reads as TGTGCCAGTCTACGAGGACAGGGTTGGTACGAGCAGTACTTC.

This clone has a single count. The chain uses TRBV2 and TRBJ1-2, with D unresolved. The CDR3 length is 12 residues. CDR1 SNHLY and CDR2 FYNNEI come from the germline V gene. Trimming cost V 4 bases and J 4 bases, with 7 bases left between them. The CDR3 DNA sequence: TGTGCCAGCAGTGCCGGGCCCTATGGCTACACCTTC. Its translation: CASSAGPYGYTF.

This chain connects TRBV4-2 to TRBJ2-7; unclear D gene. V was trimmed by 0 bases and J by 1 base, leaving 16 bases between them. Per germline, CDR1 LGHNA and CDR2 YNFKEQ. CDR3 length: 17 residues. CDR3 amino acids: CASSQDLVGATSYEQYF. The CDR3 DNA reads TGTGCCAGCAGCCAAGATCTTGTAGGCGCCACGTCCTACGAGCAGTACTTC.

The chain couples TRBV5-6 to TRBJ2-5, with D maybe TRBD1 (5 bases). The CDR3 is 11 residues long. V shed 4 bases and J shed 5 bases, with 6 bases lying between them. Germline V lookup: CDR1 SGHDT, CDR2 YYEEEE. The CDR3 is CASSGAETQYF. DNA for the CDR3: TGTGCCAGCAGCGGGGCGGAGACCCAGTACTTC. Variable domain in full (rest from reference TRBV5-6 and TRBJ2-5): DAGVTQSPTHLIKTRGQQVTLRCSPKSGHDTVSWYQQALGQGPQFIFQYYEEEERQRGNFPDRFSGHQFPNYSSELNVNALLLGDSALYLCASSGAETQYFGPGTRLLVL.

V gene TRBV6-5 combines with J gene TRBJ2-3; 10 bases map to TRBD2. Germline CDR1 MNHEY, CDR2 SVGAGI. CDR3 size: 15 residues. V lost 7 bases to trimming and J lost 3 bases; unmatched junction nucleotides: 7. CDR3 residues: CASTAPSGRTDTQYF. The DNA for the CDR3 is TGTGCCAGCACAGCTCCTAGCGGGAGAACAGATACGCAGTATTTT.

The genes are TRBV3-1 (or the pseudogene TRBV3-2) and TRBJ2-1, with TRBD2 identical over 10 bases. V lost 5 bases, J lost 5 bases, and 9 bases stayed unmatched. CDR1 LGHDT and CDR2 YNNKEL come from the germline V gene (reference sequence). The CDR3 extends over 16 amino acids. CDR3 coding DNA: TGTGCCAGCAGCAACCTTTTAGCGGGAGGTAACAATGAGCAGTTCTTC. It codes for CASSNLLAGGNNEQFF.

This chain uses TRBV5-1 with TRBJ2-7, with D possibly being TRBD2 (6 bases). The CDR3 contains 13 residues. The V gene's germline CDR1 is SGHRS and CDR2 YFSETQ. V was pared by 4 bases and J by 3 bases, with 11 bases between. In DNA, the CDR3 is TGCGCCAGCAGCCCAACTAGCATCTACGAGCAGTACTTC. Amino acid sequence: CASSPTSIYEQYF.

This sequence joins TRBV4-3 and TRBJ2-3; D may match TRBD1 or TRBD2 (5 bases each). The CDR3 has 13 residues. Germline loops: CDR1 LGHNA, CDR2 YSLEER. Trimming stripped 5 bases from V and 2 bases from J, with 8 bases between. CDR3: CASSDGTTDTQYF. CDR3 sequence (DNA): TGCGCCAGCAGCGATGGGACCACAGATACGCAGTATTTT.

The chain links TRBV5-1 to TRBJ1-1, with TRBD1 as a possible D gene (6 bases). The CDR3 is 15 amino acids. V was shortened by 3 bases and J by 0 bases, with 12 bases between the two germline ends. In germline, CDR1 is SGHRS, CDR2 YFSETQ. The CDR3, as DNA: TGCGCCAGCAGCTGGATGGACAGCTTGAACACTGAAGCTTTCTTT. Its protein is CASSWMDSLNTEAFF.

The rearrangement joins TRBV4-2 to TRBJ2-3; 11 bases agree with TRBD1. Trimming at V came to 2 bases and at J to 3 bases, leaving 7 bases not matched to a gene. The length of the CDR3 is 17 residues. CDR1 is LGHNA and CDR2 is YNFKEQ in the germline V gene. CDR3 residues: CASSQRGTGGRTDTQYF. The CDR3 DNA follows: TGTGCCAGCAGCCAAAGGGGGACAGGGGGAAGAACAGATACGCAGTATTTT.

The J gene is TRBJ2-1, the V gene TRBV11-2; TRBD2 agrees at 8 bases. With 5 bases clipped from V and 7 bases from J, the junction kept 13 bases outside the gene matches. This CDR3 spans 16 amino acids. Germline V gene lookup returns CDR1 SGHAT and CDR2 FQNNGV. The CDR3 DNA sequence: TGTGCCAGCAGCCACTTAGCGGGCGGGAGGTTTAATGAGCAGTTCTTC. This encodes CASSHLAGGRFNEQFF.

The chain has TRBV18 and TRBJ1-1; a weak D match, TRBD1 (6 bases). The germline V gene encodes CDR1 KGHSH and CDR2 LQKENI. V lost 3 bases, J lost 5 bases, and 13 bases lay in between. This CDR3 comprises 14 residues. CDR3 loop: CASSPQGIETEAFF. CDR3 nucleotides: TGTGCCAGCTCACCTCAGGGGATCGAAACTGAAGCTTTCTTT.

The V and J genes are TRBV29-1 and TRBJ1-4; TRBD1 aligns across 8 bases. The CDR3 has 12 amino acids. Germline CDR1 and CDR2: SQVTM and ANQGSEA. V lost 6 bases and J lost 7; bases outside the gene matches: 4. CDR3 DNA sequence: TGCAGCGTCTCCGGACAGGGTGAAAAACTGTTTTTT. Residues: CSVSGQGEKLFF.

V and J are TRBV5-5 and TRBJ1-6; D gene unclear. The CDR3 is made up of 12 amino acids. V lost 0 bases to trimming and J lost 14 bases, with 9 bases between them. Germline loops: CDR1 SGHKS, CDR2 YYEKEE (reference sequence). The CDR3 region is CASSLADRTLHF. For the CDR3, the DNA is TGTGCCAGCAGCTTGGCCGATCGCACCCTCCACTTT.

This clone was seen just once. The chain combines TRBV7-2 with TRBJ1-3, with no clear D. With 5 bases removed from V and 4 bases from J, the gap between germline ends came to 12 bases. The CDR3 contains 14 residues. CDR1 and CDR2 from the germline V gene are SGHTA and FQGNSA. The CDR3 DNA follows: TGTGCCAGCAGCCGCATGGGGTCAGGAAACACCATATATTTT. Translated, it gives CASSRMGSGNTIYF.

The genes are TRBV6-6 and TRBJ2-5; 8 bases agree with TRBD2. This CDR3 spans 17 amino acids. The V gene end was trimmed by 6 bases and the J gene end by 1 base; junction bases not matched to a gene: 13. Looked up from germline, CDR1 is MNHNY and CDR2 is SVGAGI (reference sequence). DNA for the CDR3: TGTGCCAGCAGCCGAACTAGCGGTCGGTTTCCCCAAGAGACCCAGTACTTC. It is translated as CASSRTSGRFPQETQYF.

This chain uses TRBV12-1 with TRBJ1-2; the DNA was not used to check the table's D call, TRBD1. TRBV12-1 constitutes a pseudogene. The CDR3 has 14 amino acids. CDR3 DNA sequence: TGTGCCAGCAGCGTACAAACAGGGGAGAGTGGCTACACCTTC. Amino acid sequence: CASSVQTGESGYTF.

This clone has only a few counts. The sample has other DNA sequences that encode this CDR3 too. This sequence joins TRBV7-9 and TRBJ1-5; D remains ambiguous. The CDR3 consists of 12 residues. Germline CDR1 is SEHNR and CDR2 is FQNEAQ (reference sequence). The V gene lost 6 bases and the J gene lost 2 bases, with 5 bases spanning the gap. DNA for the CDR3: TGTGCCAGCAGTCTTGGCAATCAGCCCCAGCATTTT. This encodes CASSLGNQPQHF.

This CDR3 reads CASSSTKGNQPQHF. CDR3 nucleotides: TGTGCCAGCAGTTCCACGAAGGGAAATCAGCCCCAGCATTTT. This chain uses TRBV6-6 with TRBJ1-5; the D is unclear. V lost 4 bases and J lost 4, with 11 bases in between. The CDR3 sequence is 14 residues long. From germline, CDR1 is MNHNY and CDR2 SVGAGI (reference sequence).

CDR3 nucleotide sequence: TGTGCCAGCAGCCCCCGGGACTGGGGGCAGGATACGCAGTATTTT. It is translated as CASSPRDWGQDTQYF. The rearrangement links TRBV9 to TRBJ2-3, with D perhaps assigned TRBD1 or TRBD2 (6 bases each). In germline, CDR1 is SGDLS, CDR2 YYNGEE. V dropped 4 bases and J dropped 6 bases, with 18 bases sitting between them. CDR3 length: 15 amino acids.

This sequence joins TRBV4-2 and TRBJ1-2; 8 bases are shared with TRBD1. The CDR3 sequence is 14 residues long. V gave up 5 bases and J gave up 7 bases; unmatched junction bases: 9. CDR1 and CDR2 from the germline V gene are LGHNA and YNFKEQ. The DNA for the CDR3 is TGTGCCAGCAGCGATACAGGGGGAGGGAGTGGCTACACCTTC. The encoded protein is CASSDTGGGSGYTF.

The count of this clone is one. The V and J genes are TRBV6-5 and TRBJ1-1; D call uncertain. The CDR3 runs to 13 residues. V gave up 5 bases and J gave up 6 bases, with 13 bases separating them. CDR1 is MNHEY, CDR2 SVGAGI, per germline. For the CDR3, the DNA is TGTGCCAGCAGTCGCGACCGAATATCTGAAGCTTTCTTT. Protein: CASSRDRISEAFF.